The clone carrying this T cell receptor (beta chain) has at least ten counts. Trimming pared 0 bases from V and 1 base from J, leaving 5 bases between. Germline CDR1 and CDR2: SGHRS and YFSETQ. This CDR3 has 13 amino acids. Regions amplified from RNA transcripts were the TCR beta CDR3 regions. Using the HTBI primer set, a first-round RT-PCR was run on the TCR CDR3. Via MiXCR, TCRdb re-called the multiplex PCR reads, giving one row per CDR3 protein. The profile shows some 550,000 distinct CDR3 sequences, less than 25% of them singletons. This specimen comes from a study of T cells in Graves' hyperthyroidism and ophthalmopathy. Subjects aged 18 to 65 presented with newly diagnosed hyperthyroidism of less than 2 months' duration.

The sequence was collected from a man aged 18 to 30 with Graves' hyperthyroidism. Sample: blood. The chain carries TRBV5-1 and TRBJ2-7; D uncertain. CDR3 in amino acids: CASSLVESYEQYF. As DNA, the CDR3 is TGCGCCAGCAGCTTGGTGGAATCCTACGAGCAGTACTTC.